Listed here are 26 T cell receptor beta chains from one sample, sequenced in a study of T cell repertoires in aging, cancer and after chemotherapy. TRB rearrangements spanning V, D and J were amplified using mixed TRB-A/B primers. Each CDR3 protein gets one entry after TCRdb re-called the multiplex PCR reads with MiXCR. The table includes about a thousand distinct CDR3 sequences, around 27% detected once. The template was genomic DNA from peripheral blood, not RNA. Sequenced sample: blood. The receptors were sampled from a human donor with a solid tumor.

Relative to its sample, this clonotype is medium-sized (0.01 to 0.1%). The V call is TRBV19, the J call TRBJ2-1, with TRBD2 identical over 13 bases. Germline CDR1 and CDR2: LNHDA and SQIVND (reference sequence). With 9 bases clipped from V and 9 bases from J, the junction kept 11 bases outside the gene matches. The CDR3 totals 15 residues. This chain's CDR3 is CASQSGLAGVGEQFF. The CDR3 region has the DNA TGTGCCAGCCAAAGCGGACTAGCGGGAGTGGGTGAGCAGTTCTTC.

This clonotype was picked up a small number of times. The CDR3 loop reads CASSQFWNEKLFF. The CDR3 coding sequence is TGCGCCAGCAGCCAATTTTGGAATGAAAAACTGTTTTTT. The rearrangement uses TRBV4-1 and TRBJ1-4; D is unresolved. Germline V gene sequence: CDR1 MGHRA, CDR2 YSYEKL. The V end lost 2 bases, the J end lost 5 bases, and 6 bases lay between the germline ends. This CDR3 comprises 13 residues.

On this clonotype itself: This may arise from a read error, as a much more abundant clone is one base away. This chain joins TRBV6-2 or TRBV6-3 and TRBJ2-5; 12 bases agree with TRBD2. This CDR3 spans 17 amino acids. With V trimmed by 6 bases and J by 5 bases, 13 bases remained unmatched. From germline, CDR1 is MNHEY and CDR2 SVGEGT. The CDR3, as DNA: TGTGCCAGCAGATTTCGACTAGCGGGAGCTCCAGGGGAGACCCAGTACTTC. Translation: CASRFRLAGAPGETQYF.

This clonotype has just a few counts. The chain recombines TRBV20-1 with TRBJ2-7, with a tentative D call TRBD1 (6 bases). Germline V gene data show CDR1 as DFQATT and CDR2 as SNEGSKA (reference sequence). With 6 bases removed from V and 5 bases from J, the gap between germline ends came to 20 bases. This CDR3 is built from 14 residues. CDR3 sequence reads: CSAPQGGNRDEQYF. CDR3 in DNA: TGCAGTGCCCCACAAGGGGGAAACCGGGACGAGCAGTACTTC.

This chain uses TRBV6-6 with TRBJ1-2; D gene unclear. CDR3 length equals 13 residues. The germline V and J ends were trimmed by 5 bases and 4 bases, with 11 bases remaining between them. The germline V gene has CDR1 MNHNY and CDR2 SVGAGI (reference sequence). In DNA, the CDR3 is TGTGCCAGCAGTGATAACGAGGGCTATGGCTACACCTTC. As protein: CASSDNEGYGYTF.

This clonotype is large (0.1 to 1%). The CDR3 DNA sequence: TGTGCCAGCAGCTTGGTCCTAGCGAGTTCCGGGGAGCTGTTTTTT. It translates to CASSLVLASSGELFF. This sequence joins TRBV5-5 and TRBJ2-2; D is possibly TRBD2 (6 bases). The CDR3 sequence is 15 residues long. V gave up 0 bases and J gave up 6 bases, with 12 bases separating them. Germline CDR1 is SGHKS and CDR2 is YYEKEE (reference sequence).

This clonotype was recorded once. The rearrangement links TRBV30 to TRBJ2-7, with D maybe TRBD2 (6 bases). This CDR3 region has 11 residues. Germline CDR1 GTSNPN, CDR2 SVGIG (reference sequence). Trimming removed 3 bases from V and 7 bases from J, with 10 bases in between. CDR3 protein: CAWSWAGEQYF. The CDR3 DNA reads TGTGCCTGGAGCTGGGCGGGGGAGCAGTACTTC.

Relative to its sample, this clonotype is large. The chain links TRBV15 to TRBJ1-5; D not certain. This CDR3 region has 14 residues. Germline V gives CDR1 LNHNV, CDR2 YYDKDF (reference sequence). The V end was cut by 0 bases, the J end by 4 bases, with 7 bases between. CDR3 nucleotide sequence: TGTGCCACCAGCAGAGATAGAGGGAATCAGCCCCAGCATTTT. As protein: CATSRDRGNQPQHF.

By frequency in the sample, this clonotype is medium-sized. The V call is TRBV24-1, the J call TRBJ2-1; D might be TRBD1 (7 bases). Trimming pared 7 bases from V and 0 bases from J, leaving 12 bases between. CDR3 length: 15 residues. Germline values: CDR1 KGHDR, CDR2 SFDVKD. CDR3 nucleotide sequence: TGTGCCACCAGCGGCGGGACAGACTCCTACAATGAGCAGTTCTTC. As protein: CATSGGTDSYNEQFF.

This clonotype rates as medium-sized. This chain uses TRBV12-3 or TRBV12-4 with TRBJ2-7; 8 nucleotides align to TRBD2. The CDR3 has 16 amino acids. V shed 2 bases, J shed 2 bases, and the junction held 8 bases outside the gene matches. The CDR3: CASSLTSWGLAYEQYF. The DNA of the CDR3 is TGTGCCAGCAGTTTAACGTCCTGGGGACTAGCCTACGAGCAGTACTTC.

This clonotype is categorized as medium-sized (0.01 to 0.1%). The V call is TRBV6-2 or TRBV6-3, the J call TRBJ2-4; TRBD1 is a possible D gene (6 bases). The V end was cut by 5 bases, the J end by 1 base, with 18 bases between. Germline V CDR1 and CDR2: MNHEY, SVGEGT. The CDR3 runs 17 residues. The CDR3 DNA follows: TGTGCCAGCAGTCAAATGCGGCGAACAGGGGCCAAAAACATTCAGTACTTC. Amino acid sequence: CASSQMRRTGAKNIQYF.

This chain uses TRBV7-3 with TRBJ2-5, with D tentatively TRBD1 (7 bases). V was pared by 8 bases and J by 1 base, with 11 bases between. Germline assignment: CDR1 SGHTA and CDR2 FQGTGA. The CDR3 loop spans 13 amino acids. CDR3 in DNA: TGTGCCAGCTCAGGGGGGAGCCAAGAGACCCAGTACTTC. Its protein product is CASSGGSQETQYF.

V and J are TRBV11-2 and TRBJ2-7, with TRBD2 as a possible D gene (6 bases). Germline values: CDR1 SGHAT, CDR2 FQNNGV. The CDR3 has 15 residues. Trimming removed 6 bases at V and 4 bases at J, with 19 bases between. CDR3 protein: CASSPYEKRVYEQYF. The CDR3 nucleotides are TGTGCCAGCAGTCCTTACGAGAAGCGGGTATACGAGCAGTACTTC. The full variable domain, in which reference TRBV11-2 and TRBJ2-7 provide the parts outside the CDR3, is EAGVAQSPRYKIIEKRQSVAFWCNPISGHATLYWYQQILGQGPKLLIQFQNNGVVDDSQLPKDRFSAERLKGVDSTLKIQPAKLEDSAVYLCASSPYEKRVYEQYFGPGTRLTVT.

A few counts support this clonotype. J is TRBJ2-1 and V is TRBV11-2, with 7 bases matching TRBD2. The V gene's germline CDR1 is SGHAT and CDR2 FQNNGV. Losses at the gene ends were 5 bases for V and 2 bases for J; bases not matched to a gene: 9. The CDR3 covers 16 residues. The CDR3 is CASSPMGGRAYNEQFF. The DNA of the CDR3 is TGTGCCAGCAGCCCCATGGGCGGGAGAGCCTACAATGAGCAGTTCTTC.

This clonotype was seen once. One base away lies a much larger clone, so this may be a sequencing read error. V and J are TRBV7-9 and TRBJ2-1; TRBD2 aligns across 12 bases. Germline values: CDR1 SEHNR, CDR2 FQNEAQ (reference sequence). The CDR3 has 14 residues. In DNA form, the CDR3 reads TGTGCCTGCAGCCCGACTAGCGGGAGCGATGAGCAGTTCTTC. Protein product: CACSPTSGSDEQFF.

This rearrangement joins TRBV27 to TRBJ2-7, with TRBD2 matching over 13 bases. This CDR3 region has 19 residues. Looked up from germline, CDR1 is MNHEY and CDR2 is SMNVEV (reference sequence). V shed 4 bases, J shed 2 bases, and the junction held 14 bases outside the gene matches. DNA for the CDR3: TGTGCCAGCAGTTCGTGGACTAGCGGGAGATCTGGGGTTGCCTACGAGCAGTACTTC. The encoded protein is CASSSWTSGRSGVAYEQYF.

This clonotype qualifies as medium-sized (0.01 to 0.1%). V is TRBV7-3 and J is TRBJ1-5; D perhaps matches TRBD1 (6 bases). The CDR3 runs to 15 residues. CDR1 is SGHTA and CDR2 is FQGTGA in the germline V gene. Trimming shortened V by 2 bases and J by 5 bases, and 13 bases separated the two germline ends. The CDR3 DNA reads as TGTGCCAGCAGCTTAGATGGGGGGCCGGATCAGCCCCAGCATTTT. Amino acid sequence: CASSLDGGPDQPQHF.

This clonotype showed up just a few times. The chain uses TRBV5-1 and TRBJ1-6; a possible D gene is TRBD1 (6 bases). CDR3 size: 14 residues. CDR1 and CDR2 from the germline V gene are SGHRS and YFSETQ. V lost 2 bases to trimming and J lost 5 bases, with 8 bases between them. Here the CDR3 DNA reads TGCGCCAGCAGCTTCGAGGGGGATAATTCACCCCTCCACTTT. Translated, it gives CASSFEGDNSPLHF. The full variable domain, its missing parts supplied by reference TRBV5-1 and TRBJ1-6, is KAGVTQTPRYLIKTRGQQVTLSCSPISGHRSVSWYQQTPGQGLQFLFEYFSETQRNKGNFPGRFSGRQFSNSRSEMNVSTLELGDSALYLCASSFEGDNSPLHFGNGTRLTVT.

Judged by abundance, this clonotype is large. This rearrangement joins TRBV6-6 to TRBJ2-5, with D maybe TRBD1 (6 bases). The CDR3 runs 14 residues. Germline assignment: CDR1 MNHNY and CDR2 SVGAGI (reference sequence). V was pared by 8 bases and J by 2 bases, with 15 bases between. CDR3 protein: CASADSGQQETQYF. CDR3 DNA: TGTGCCAGCGCCGACTCTGGACAGCAAGAGACCCAGTACTTC.

The chain uses TRBV30 and TRBJ2-2, with a weak D call TRBD1 (6 bases). This CDR3 comprises 13 residues. Germline CDR1 GTSNPN, CDR2 SVGIG (reference sequence). V lost 5 bases and J lost 10, with 17 bases in between. CDR3 protein: CAWGTSNTKELFF. CDR3 nucleotide sequence: TGTGCCTGGGGGACATCGAACACCAAGGAGCTGTTTTTT.

In this sample, this clonotype is large. The chain links TRBV6-5 to TRBJ2-1; possible D gene TRBD2, 7 bases. This CDR3 has 13 amino acids. Trimming took 2 bases from V and 10 from J, leaving 12 bases between them. In germline, CDR1 is MNHEY, CDR2 SVGAGI. CDR3 coding DNA: TGTGCCAGCAGTTACGCGGGGGCGAGCGAGCAGTTCTTC. Amino acid sequence: CASSYAGASEQFF.

Details on this clonotype: A junction boundary mismatches the germline segment, possibly from a read error. The CDR3 DNA follows: TGTGCTAGCAGCTTAGCCATTAAGGGACTTACCAATGAGCAGTTCTTC. Its translation: CASSLAIKGLTNEQFF. The chain uses TRBV7-7 and TRBJ2-1; a possible D gene is TRBD2 (6 bases). Germline V lookup: CDR1 SSHAT, CDR2 FNYEAQ (reference sequence). This CDR3 is built from 16 residues.

This clonotype is judged large (0.1 to 1%). For the CDR3, the DNA is TGTGCCAGCAGCTTAGTCAAATCAGATACGCAGTATTTT. It specifies CASSLVKSDTQYF. This chain links TRBV7-6 with TRBJ2-3; no firm D call. The V gene lost 1 base and the J gene lost 4 bases, with 6 bases spanning the gap. The CDR3 sequence is 13 residues long. Germline CDR1 SGHVS, CDR2 FNYEAQ.

This clonotype qualifies as medium-sized. This sequence joins TRBV6-1 and TRBJ2-1; 12 bases line up with TRBD2. V lost 3 bases, J lost 12 bases, and 15 bases stayed unmatched. Germline V lookup: CDR1 MNHNS, CDR2 SASEGT. CDR3 length: 17 residues. The CDR3 nucleotides are TGTGCCAGCAGTGACAGGGGAAGGACTAGCGGGACAATTTTGCAGTTCTTC. Protein sequence: CASSDRGRTSGTILQFF.

The V and J genes are TRBV5-1 and TRBJ2-1; 7 bases align to TRBD2. Trimming cost V 4 bases and J 7 bases; bases outside gene matches: 17. The length of the CDR3 is 17 residues. Germline-derived CDR1 and CDR2 are SGHRS and YFSETQ. The CDR3 is CASSTTVASGVKNEQFF. The CDR3 DNA reads TGCGCCAGCAGCACCACGGTGGCGAGCGGGGTCAAGAATGAGCAGTTCTTC.

This clonotype is labeled large. This sequence joins TRBV6-2 or TRBV6-3 and TRBJ2-5, with D perhaps matching TRBD2 (5 bases). CDR1 and CDR2 from the germline V gene are MNHEY and SVGEGT. There are 13 residues in the CDR3. The germline V and J ends were trimmed by 5 bases and 2 bases, with 9 bases remaining between them. The CDR3 region is CASSREPQETQYF. CDR3 nucleotide sequence: TGTGCCAGCAGTCGGGAACCTCAAGAGACCCAGTACTTC.